Below are 8 T cell receptor beta chains sequenced from a single sample in a study of read filtering for tumor transcriptome and immune sequencing. This library used roughly 0.4 ug RNA and molecular barcoded adaptors spanning alpha/delta and beta/gamma chains. TCRdb processed the reads anew with MiXCR; each CDR3 protein has one entry. The sample has tens of thousands of distinct CDR3 sequences, 20% to 25% seen once. Sequencing was performed on a population of CD138-negative cells sorted from bone marrow. The origin of the receptors is a donor aged 40 or older with multiple myeloma.

This clonotype has ten or more counts. The CDR3 loop is CSAGGGTGSFEQYF. As DNA, the CDR3 is TGCAGCGCTGGCGGTGGGACAGGGAGCTTCGAGCAGTACTTC. This sequence joins TRBV29-1 and TRBJ2-7; 9 bases fit TRBD1. This CDR3 has 14 amino acids. With 7 bases clipped from V and 6 bases from J, the junction kept 13 bases outside the gene matches. Per the germline V gene, CDR1 is SQVTM and CDR2 is ANQGSEA.

This clonotype showed up many times. The chain carries TRBV11-2 and TRBJ1-2, with 7 bases aligning to TRBD1. The CDR3 has 14 amino acids. Germline CDR1 reads SGHAT; CDR2 reads FQNNGV. Germline trimming cut 5 bases from V and 8 bases from J; bases unmatched to any gene: 11. In DNA form, the CDR3 reads TGTGCCAGCAGCCCGAGGACAGGCCTGGCCGGCTACACCTTC. Translating it yields CASSPRTGLAGYTF.

This clonotype was counted at least ten times. The chain joins TRBV2 to TRBJ2-7, with D uncertain. CDR3 length: 14 residues. V lost 3 bases, J lost 1 base, and 10 bases lay in between. Germline-derived CDR1 and CDR2 are SNHLY and FYNNEI. The CDR3 DNA sequence: TGTGCCAGCAGTGAGTACACCGATTCCTACGAGCAGTACTTC. Amino acids: CASSEYTDSYEQYF.

As concerns this clonotype: This may come from a read error, since a much larger clone is one base off. The CDR3 carries no conserved terminal phenylalanine or tryptophan, so it likely arises from a read error. CDR3 DNA: TGTGCCAGCACGGTAGGGGCTGACCCCTACGAGCAGTACCTC. Translation gives CASTVGADPYEQYL. This rearrangement joins TRBV28 to TRBJ2-7; D might be TRBD1 (5 bases). This CDR3 region has 14 residues. Trimming removed 7 bases from V and 2 bases from J, with 15 bases in between. CDR1 is MDHEN and CDR2 is SYDVKM in the germline V gene.

This clonotype was counted at least ten times. The chain uses TRBV5-1 and TRBJ2-6; D remains ambiguous. V was trimmed by 0 bases and J by 0 bases, leaving 1 base between them. CDR3 length: 14 amino acids. Germline CDR1 is SGHRS and CDR2 is YFSETQ. For the CDR3, the DNA is TGCGCCAGCAGCTTGGACTCTGGGGCCAACGTCCTGACTTTC. As protein: CASSLDSGANVLTF.

This clonotype came up many times. As DNA, the CDR3 is TGTGCCAGCAGTAAGAACACTGAAGCTTTCTTT. Translated, it gives CASSKNTEAFF. The chain is built from TRBV27 and TRBJ1-1; D is undetermined. The V gene's germline CDR1 is MNHEY and CDR2 SMNVEV (reference sequence). Trimming left V 5 bases short and J 1 base short, with 2 bases between. The CDR3 spans 11 residues.

The chain recombines TRBV20-1 with TRBJ1-5, with 7 bases lining up with TRBD1. Trimming took 6 bases from V and 6 from J; bases not matched to a gene: 8. In germline, CDR1 is DFQATT, CDR2 SNEGSKA (reference sequence). This CDR3 is 13 amino acids long. This CDR3 is CSARGQVAQPQHF. The CDR3 coding sequence is TGCAGTGCACGCGGACAGGTGGCTCAGCCCCAGCATTTT.

The chain employs TRBV14 and TRBJ2-5, with 8 bases fitting TRBD1. Germline V gene sequence: CDR1 SGHDN, CDR2 FVKESK. V lost 3 bases to trimming and J lost 7 bases; unmatched junction nucleotides: 4. The CDR3 consists of 13 residues. This CDR3 is CASSHPTGGTQYF. CDR3 bases: TGTGCCAGCAGCCATCCCACAGGGGGGACCCAGTACTTC.